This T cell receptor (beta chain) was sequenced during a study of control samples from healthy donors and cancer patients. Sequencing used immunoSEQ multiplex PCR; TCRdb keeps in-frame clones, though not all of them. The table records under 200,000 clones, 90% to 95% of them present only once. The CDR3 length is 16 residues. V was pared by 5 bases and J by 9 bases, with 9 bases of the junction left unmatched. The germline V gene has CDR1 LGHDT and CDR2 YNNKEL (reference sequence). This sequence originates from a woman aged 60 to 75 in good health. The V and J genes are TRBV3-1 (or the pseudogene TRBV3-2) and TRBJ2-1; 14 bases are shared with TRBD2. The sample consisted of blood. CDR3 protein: CASSDRGLAGGFEQFF. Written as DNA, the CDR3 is TGTGCCAGCAGCGACCGAGGACTAGCGGGGGGCTTTGAGCAGTTCTTC.